The clone carrying this T cell receptor beta chain was found once. Its antigen is not identified. Assay used: immunoSEQ multiplex PCR; TCRdb lists only in-frame clones, some missing. Of about 45,000 clones in the sample, about nine tenths were seen once. The data were taken from a study of OX40 agonist ivuxolimab in advanced cancers. About the research overall: Age averaged around 60 years (range about 20 to 80), and 82.7% were male.

General study results and limits: Dosing at 0.1 to 3.0 mg/kg was accompanied by clonal expansion of CD4+ and CD8+ blood T cells by week 6.

Patients with a history of autoimmune disease or on systemic immunosuppression were excluded. Deletions cut 0 bases from V and 10 bases from J, with 25 bases between. The CDR3 totals 17 residues. Per the germline V gene, CDR1 is SGHNT and CDR2 is YYREEE (reference sequence). The specimen comprised CD4+ or CD8+ T cells sorted from blood, sampled in a trial of the OX40 agonist ivuxolimab. This chain connects TRBV5-4 to TRBJ2-5; D may be TRBD1 or TRBD2 (5 bases each). The TCR originated in an adult with an advanced solid tumor such as melanoma, head and neck, liver or kidney cancer. CDR3: CASSLGDPLGTLVNQYF. The CDR3 DNA sequence: TGTGCCAGCAGCTTGGGGGATCCTTTGGGGACGTTGGTTAACCAGTACTTC.